This T cell receptor beta chain appears in the sequencing data of a study of Graves' ophthalmopathy and Graves' hyperthyroidism. Study outcomes and limitations: Sensitivity of roughly 88% and specificity of around 76% were achieved when a 13-signature model separated ophthalmopathy from stable hyperthyroidism.

Amplification of the TCR beta CDR3 regions used RNA transcripts (as template). Second-round multiplex PCR came after a first-round RT-PCR that employed HTBI primers. TCRdb ran MiXCR on the multiplex PCR reads and lists one entry per CDR3 protein. The sample consists of 620,000 or so distinct CDR3 sequences, 22% of them appearing once. This clonotype was seen many times. Its matching antigen is unknown. Material: peripheral blood. This TCR derives from a woman under 30 with stable Graves' hyperthyroidism. Some clones in this sample may be carry-over from other donors' samples.

In nucleotides, the CDR3 is TGTGCCAGCAGTCCCAGGGGGTTGCTTGAAGCTTTCTTT. This gives the protein CASSPRGLLEAFF. The genes are TRBV6-1 and TRBJ1-1, with 7 bases identical to TRBD1. V was clipped by 5 bases and J by 7 bases; unmatched bases: 7. Germline CDR1 is MNHNS and CDR2 is SASEGT. The CDR3 consists of 13 residues.